The source of this TCR beta chain is a study of blood T cells in healthy people across ages (dated by TCRdb to the mid-2010s). For context, the study as a whole: In model experiments, template switching captured roughly one uniquely barcoded TCR beta cDNA molecule for every two T cells. The study measured age-related changes in TCR beta repertoire diversity using deep sequencing normalized with unique cDNA molecular identifiers. The donors were split into four age groups: young (average 16 years), middle-aged (39), aged (more than 60) and long-lived (more than 80). To avoid experimental bias, donors of different ages were spread randomly across the sequencing lanes. For two donors (one aged 18 to 30 and one aged 80 or older), the study analyzed two additional independent replicas of 1 million unique cDNA reads from the same blood draw.

Turning to this clonotype: Its antigen has not been determined. No much larger clone exists at a distance of one base, and base qualities are not known.

V is cut by 6 bases and J by 5 bases, and the space between the germline ends is 15 bases. The germline V gene (reference sequence) specifies SGHKS as CDR1 and YYEKEE as CDR2. From cysteine to phenylalanine, the CDR3 is 14 amino acids long. CDR3 DNA only is kept here, 42 bases in frame from base 1. The library came from 5' RACE. The listed sequencing device is Illumina HiSeq 2500. The second PCR ran for roughly 6 to 11 cycles and used a J-beta primer mix along with a sample-barcoded 5' primer. A unique molecular identifier was introduced onto each TCR beta cDNA molecule by a template-switch 5' adaptor carrying 12 random nucleotides. Each sample yielded at least 2.5 million CDR3-containing paired-end reads. All of the RNA was converted into first-strand cDNA using the Mint cDNA synthesis kit, with a TRBC-specific oligonucleotide serving as the primer. Following uracil-DNA glycosylase treatment, all cDNA underwent a first 18-cycle PCR with the universal primers M1SS and BC2_uni_R. The paper's processing steps were these. Normalization of each sample was performed by random selection of 1 million high-quality reads, each carrying a distinct molecular identifier. Reads sharing molecular identifiers were discarded rather than binned into consensus sequences. MiTCR, run with a Q25 quality threshold and the strictest error-elimination algorithm, handled CDR3 identification, clonotype clustering and error correction. Lower-bound total TCR beta diversity was estimated with a nonparametric unseen species model using Euler transformation. The public reads were reanalyzed by TCRdb: fastp trimming at Q25, MiXCR alignment, in-frame beta chains only. Every CDR3 protein is listed once, alongside the most common genes and DNA of its rows. These V and J calls are TCRdb output, not the study's own analysis. The sample table records about 1.7 million distinct CDR3 sequences; roughly 28% of these occur just once. The top ten constitute 6.5% to 8.5% of the sample.

The 39 donors, aged about 6 to 95 years, were systemically healthy Caucasian individuals from Russia. Each donor gave ten milliliters of peripheral blood, collected into EDTA-treated Vacutainer tubes. PBMCs were isolated by Ficoll-Paque density-gradient centrifugation, with at least 7 million obtained per sample. Trizol reagent was used to extract total RNA from the PBMCs, yielding at least 6 micrograms per sample. The percentages of naive CD45RAhigh/CD27high T cells were determined by flow cytometry on a PBMC aliquot from every donor. General conclusions and limits of the study: The percentage of naive T cells measured by flow cytometry correlated strongly with observed TCR beta diversity. Since profiling was done on bulk unsorted PBMCs, naive and antigen-experienced compartments could not be conclusively compared. Total diversity estimates from one million sequenced T cells were considered lower bounds and underestimates. The CMV infection status of donors was not known, potentially confounding age-related changes in expanded clonotypes. Compared with the aged group, more naive CD4+ T cells, fewer expanded clones and increased TCR diversity were shown by the long-lived group, suggesting age selection. As age increased, observed TCR beta diversity per million T cells dropped in a roughly linear way, and a significant reduction was already evident by age roughly 40.

The clonotype was recovered from a woman in her thirties in good health. The sequenced sample was blood. The V and J genes are TRBV5-5 and TRBJ2-1, with the D gene not confidently named. The DNA reads as follows: TGTGCCAGCACCTTCATATACAGAGACAATGAGCAGTTCTTC. Its protein reads: CASTFIYRDNEQFF.